These 3 T cell receptor beta chains were sequenced from one sample in a study of T cell changes during pregnancy in multiple sclerosis. Sequencing was performed with immunoSEQ multiplex PCR; in TCRdb, only in-frame clones are kept and a portion is missing. The sample holds under 80,000 clones, around 90% seen once. The sequencing used peripheral blood, collected after pregnancy. The receptors were sampled from a female donor in good health, enrolled as a control in a pregnancy study.

The V and J genes are TRBV7-2 and TRBJ2-7; TRBD1 aligns across 7 bases. Germline CDR1 SGHTA, CDR2 FQGNSA. There are 16 residues in the CDR3. V lost 4 bases to trimming and J lost 3 bases; unmatched junction nucleotides: 12. For the CDR3, the DNA is TGTGCCAGCAGCTCACCCAGGGACAGATGGTACTACGAGCAGTACTTC. As protein: CASSSPRDRWYYEQYF. Combining the CDR3 with reference TRBV7-2 and TRBJ2-7 gives the whole variable domain GAGVSQSPSNKVTEKGKDVELRCDPISGHTALYWYRQSLGQGLEFLIYFQGNSAPDKSGLPSDRFSAERTGGSVSTLTIQRTQQEDSAVYLCASSSPRDRWYYEQYFGPGTRLTVT.

The chain employs TRBV10-3 and TRBJ1-1; tentative D call: TRBD1 (6 bases). With 8 bases removed from V and 4 bases from J, the gap between germline ends came to 11 bases. This CDR3 comprises 12 residues. Germline-derived CDR1 and CDR2 are ENHRY and SYGVKD. This CDR3 reads CAIRGGGTEAFF. The CDR3 DNA reads as TGTGCCATCCGAGGGGGGGGCACTGAAGCTTTCTTT.

The chain links TRBV27 to TRBJ2-7, with TRBD1 matching over 9 bases. The CDR3 has 15 residues. Per the germline V gene, CDR1 is MNHEY and CDR2 is SMNVEV (reference sequence). The junction had 11 bases not matched to a gene; V was cut back by 8 bases and J by 3 bases. The CDR3 is CASRRPGQGHYEQYF. The DNA of the CDR3 is TGTGCCAGCCGCCGGCCGGGACAGGGACACTACGAGCAGTACTTC.